This T cell receptor (beta chain) originates from a study of quantifying T cell responses using KT2 cells. Looking at the study overall: TCR alpha and beta constant-region primers primed reverse transcription of RNA. A predetermined fluorescence threshold ended the second PCR, run as a qPCR. General study points: Even the lowest spike-in, about one KT2 cell per 100,000 PBMC, yielded detectable KT2 sequences.

This clonotype has more than one count but fewer than ten. Its target is not known. The CDR3 is made up of 14 amino acids. The germline V gene has CDR1 SNHLY and CDR2 FYNNEI. V trimming: 4 bases; J trimming: 7 bases; junction bases outside the gene matches: 7. Each cDNA got a UMI-containing oligo ligated at its 3' end. First-round PCR used approximately 4 cycles and beta primers RC1.1 and RC1.2 covering TRBC1 and TRBC2. A single record per CDR3 protein comes from TCRdb applying MiXCR to the UMI-ligation and nested PCR reads. The top ten hold around a tenth of the sample, which has tens of thousands of distinct CDR3 sequences, more than 9% seen once.

The receptor's source is a human donor. The rearrangement joins TRBV2 to TRBJ2-1, with 7 bases that match TRBD1. Material: PBMCs spiked with cells of the T cell clone KT2. This CDR3 is CASSGQGMRNEQFF. CDR3 in DNA: TGTGCCAGCAGTGGACAGGGTATGCGGAATGAGCAGTTCTTC.